This T cell receptor (beta chain) comes out of a study of blood T cell repertoires in COVID-19. About the study: Samples of COVID-19 (acute and convalescent) were obtained from the United States, Italy and Spain.

On this clone: Distinct nucleotide sequences in the sample also encode this CDR3.

In the authors' methods: For nucleated cells, counts were estimated from reference gene primer amplification. Sequencing was performed with immunoSEQ multiplex PCR; in TCRdb, only in-frame clones are kept and a portion is missing. V, J and clone size are taken as reported in that table, and D and trimming were inferred from the DNA itself. The sample contains 300,000 to 500,000 clones, roughly 90% of which appear only once. Trimming took off 6 bases at V and 2 bases at J, with 12 bases between the two ends. The V gene's germline CDR1 is SNHLY and CDR2 FYNNEI. The CDR3 runs to 14 residues. Participant-reported clinical history was the basis for cohort assignment.

The rearrangement links TRBV2 to TRBJ2-3; maybe TRBD1 (6 bases). The sample was PBMCs or T cells enriched from blood (not recorded which). The receptor's source is a woman in her 30s with acute COVID-19. Written as DNA, the CDR3 is TGTGCCAGCAGACAGGGCCCGTACACAGATACGCAGTATTTT. It encodes CASRQGPYTDTQYF.